These 31 T cell receptor beta chains share one sample of origin, sequenced in a study of shared clonotypes between healthy human individuals. CD45RO-negative, CCR7-selected cells formed the naive CD8 fraction, which excluded terminally differentiated effector memory CD45RA+ cells. TCRdb's copy holds only in-frame clones and misses some; the assay was immunoSEQ multiplex PCR. Of under 2,000,000 clones listed, about 94% are singletons. Sequencing input: naive CD8+ T cells sorted from blood. The source of these receptors is a young man in good health.

The chain uses TRBV28 and TRBJ2-1, with D hard to call. The ends were cut back, 10 bases at V and 7 bases at J, with 11 bases in the middle. In germline, CDR1 is MDHEN, CDR2 SYDVKM. This CDR3 comprises 11 residues. CDR3 amino acids: CATSYGNEQFF. In DNA, the CDR3 is TGTGCCACCTCTTACGGGAATGAGCAGTTCTTC.

This chain's CDR3 is CASSARTSGGFYEQYF. CDR3 in DNA: TGTGCCAGCAGTGCCCGGACTAGCGGGGGTTTTTACGAGCAGTACTTC. J is TRBJ2-7 and V is TRBV6-1; TRBD2 agrees at 13 bases. The V gene end was trimmed by 4 bases and the J gene end by 4 bases; junction bases not matched to a gene: 7. The CDR3 is 16 amino acids. Germline-derived CDR1 and CDR2 are MNHNS and SASEGT.

J is TRBJ2-3 and V is TRBV27; D remains ambiguous. Germline CDR1 and CDR2: MNHEY and SMNVEV (reference sequence). This CDR3 contains 15 residues. The ends were cut back, 2 bases at V and 6 bases at J, with 15 bases in the middle. The CDR3 DNA is TGTGCCAGCAGTTTAGAGTCACGGTGGGCGGATACGCAGTATTTT. It specifies CASSLESRWADTQYF.

This clone was detected only once. The chain is built from TRBV27 and TRBJ2-3; 7 bases agree with TRBD1. The V gene's germline CDR1 is MNHEY and CDR2 SMNVEV (reference sequence). This CDR3 is 15 amino acids long. The junction had 9 bases not matched to a gene; V was cut back by 5 bases and J by 4 bases. The CDR3 sequence is CASSTTTGYSDTQYF. CDR3 in DNA: TGTGCCAGCAGTACTACGACAGGGTACTCAGATACGCAGTATTTT.

The chain uses TRBV6-5 and TRBJ2-2; D not resolved. CDR3 length equals 15 residues. CDR1 MNHEY and CDR2 SVGAGI come from the germline V gene. V was cut by 2 bases and J by 2 bases, with 9 bases left in between. This CDR3 reads CASSYEVANTGELFF. Written as DNA, the CDR3 is TGTGCCAGCAGTTACGAGGTGGCCAACACCGGGGAGCTGTTTTTT.

In DNA, the CDR3 is TGTGCCAGCAGCGACCTCAGCAGGGGGGGGAGCTCCTACGAGCAGTACTTC. It specifies CASSDLSRGGSSYEQYF. This rearrangement joins TRBV2 to TRBJ2-7; D is perhaps TRBD1 or TRBD2 (7 bases each). The V gene's germline CDR1 is SNHLY and CDR2 FYNNEI. The CDR3 runs to 17 residues. Trimming shortened V by 6 bases and J by 0 bases, and 21 bases separated the two germline ends.

This chain uses TRBV30 with TRBJ1-6; 7 bases agree with TRBD1. The CDR3 is 15 amino acids. V was pared by 4 bases and J by 3 bases, with 6 bases of the junction left unmatched. Per the germline V gene, CDR1 is GTSNPN and CDR2 is SVGIG (reference sequence). The CDR3 sequence is CAWTTGTDYNSPLHF. As DNA, the CDR3 is TGTGCCTGGACTACCGGGACAGACTATAATTCACCCCTCCACTTT.

This sequence joins TRBV28 and TRBJ1-2; 8 bases line up with TRBD1. Losses at the gene ends were 6 bases for V and 8 bases for J; bases not matched to a gene: 8. The CDR3 covers 13 residues. Germline loops: CDR1 MDHEN, CDR2 SYDVKM. The CDR3 DNA sequence: TGTGCCAGCAGCCTCAGGGGGCCCGGGGGCTACACCTTC. Translating gives CASSLRGPGGYTF.

This chain connects TRBV28 to TRBJ1-1, with a tentative D call TRBD1 (6 bases). Trimming pared 11 bases from V and 1 base from J, leaving 20 bases between. Germline loops: CDR1 MDHEN, CDR2 SYDVKM. The CDR3 sequence is 15 residues long. CDR3 sequence reads: CAGAPPGTTNTEAFF. CDR3 nucleotides: TGTGCCGGGGCCCCCCCCGGGACAACGAACACTGAAGCTTTCTTT.

This chain connects TRBV7-2 to TRBJ2-7; 7 nucleotides line up with TRBD2. CDR1 is SGHTA, CDR2 FQGNSA, per germline. CDR3 length equals 17 residues. The V segment lost 5 bases and the J segment 0 bases; nucleotides outside the gene matches: 13. CDR3 in DNA: TGTGCCAGCAGCCAACGAACCGAGGGGAGGGACTCCTACGAGCAGTACTTC. Its protein is CASSQRTEGRDSYEQYF. Filled out from reference TRBV7-2 and TRBJ2-7, the complete variable domain reads GAGVSQSPSNKVTEKGKDVELRCDPISGHTALYWYRQSLGQGLEFLIYFQGNSAPDKSGLPSDRFSAERTGGSVSTLTIQRTQQEDSAVYLCASSQRTEGRDSYEQYFGPGTRLTVT.

This clone was detected only once. The rearrangement uses TRBV7-9 and TRBJ1-4; the D is unclear. The CDR3 totals 13 residues. Germline CDR1 reads SEHNR; CDR2 reads FQNEAQ (reference sequence). The ends were cut back, 7 bases at V and 5 bases at J, with 11 bases in the middle. CDR3 nucleotides: TGTGCCAGCAACCACGGGGTGAATGAAAAACTGTTTTTT. Protein sequence: CASNHGVNEKLFF.

A word on this clone: The same CDR3 can be traced to other DNA sequences in this sample. This chain links TRBV5-6 with TRBJ1-3; D is ambiguous. The CDR3 is made up of 12 amino acids. The V end was cut by 2 bases, the J end by 4 bases, with 4 bases between. The V gene's germline CDR1 is SGHDT and CDR2 YYEEEE. CDR3 DNA: TGTGCCAGCAGCTTAGGGGGAAACACCATATATTTT. Its translation: CASSLGGNTIYF. Complete variable domain (other parts from reference TRBV5-6 and TRBJ1-3): DAGVTQSPTHLIKTRGQQVTLRCSPKSGHDTVSWYQQALGQGPQFIFQYYEEEERQRGNFPDRFSGHQFPNYSSELNVNALLLGDSALYLCASSLGGNTIYFGEGSWLTVV.

The genes are TRBV9 and TRBJ2-7; 8 bases fit TRBD2. Germline trimming cut 0 bases from V and 2 bases from J; bases unmatched to any gene: 1. The CDR3 extends over 14 amino acids. Germline V gene data show CDR1 as SGDLS and CDR2 as YYNGEE. This chain's CDR3 is CASSVEGLAYEQYF. The CDR3, as DNA: TGTGCCAGCAGCGTAGAGGGACTAGCCTACGAGCAGTACTTC. Based on the CDR3 plus reference TRBV9 and TRBJ2-7, the full variable domain is DSGVTQTPKHLITATGQRVTLRCSPRSGDLSVYWYQQSLDQGLQFLIQYYNGEERAKGNILERFSAQQFPDLHSELNLSSLELGDSALYFCASSVEGLAYEQYFGPGTRLTVT.

This clone was recorded only once. The junction shows a germline mismatch at one end, possibly a read error. The CDR3 DNA reads TGTGCCAGCAGCCTCGGGGGACTTGGGTTCTCCTTC. Its protein is CASSLGGLGFSF. The genes are TRBV6-5 and TRBJ1-2; D perhaps matches TRBD1 (5 bases). Per germline, CDR1 MNHEY and CDR2 SVGAGI. This CDR3 contains 12 residues.

This chain uses TRBV13 with TRBJ2-7; TRBD2 is a possible D gene (6 bases). The CDR3 contains 15 residues. V gave up 4 bases and J gave up 4 bases, with 17 bases separating them. CDR1 and CDR2 (germline): PRHDT, FYEKMQ (reference sequence). CDR3: CASSSLGRSGYEQYF. The CDR3 DNA is TGTGCCAGCAGCTCCCTCGGGAGAAGTGGGTACGAGCAGTACTTC.

The chain uses TRBV7-9 and TRBJ2-7; D is possibly TRBD1 (6 bases). CDR1 is SEHNR and CDR2 is FQNEAQ in the germline V gene (reference sequence). CDR3 length equals 13 residues. V was trimmed by 5 bases and J by 4 bases, leaving 12 bases between them. CDR3 region: CASSPGQIYEQYF. DNA for the CDR3: TGTGCCAGCAGCCCAGGACAGATTTACGAGCAGTACTTC. The entire variable domain, with the rest obtained from reference TRBV7-9 and TRBJ2-7, is as follows: DTGVSQNPRHKITKRGQNVTFRCDPISEHNRLYWYRQTLGQGPEFLTYFQNEAQLEKSRLLSDRFSAERPKGSFSTLEIQRTEQGDSAMYLCASSPGQIYEQYFGPGTRLTVT.

V is TRBV9 and J is TRBJ1-4; TRBD1 is a possible D gene (5 bases). The CDR3 length is 14 residues. Germline values: CDR1 SGDLS, CDR2 YYNGEE. V lost 4 bases, J lost 1 base, and 8 bases lay in between. The CDR3 loop reads CASSTDITNEKLFF. For the CDR3, the DNA is TGTGCCAGCAGCACGGACATAACTAATGAAAAACTGTTTTTT.

This rearrangement joins TRBV30 to TRBJ1-5; no clear D gene. Trimming pared 0 bases from V and 3 bases from J, leaving 12 bases between. The CDR3 consists of 15 residues. Germline lookup yields CDR1 GTSNPN and CDR2 SVGIG (reference sequence). CDR3 nucleotide sequence: TGTGCCTGGAGTGTAGCCAGTTCCCTCAATCAGCCCCAGCATTTT. Translated, it gives CAWSVASSLNQPQHF.

This sequence joins TRBV5-6 and TRBJ1-2; maybe TRBD1 (5 bases). The CDR3 has 14 residues. The ends were cut back, 2 bases at V and 2 bases at J, with 10 bases in the middle. CDR1 and CDR2 (germline): SGHDT, YYEEEE. The CDR3 nucleotides are TGTGCCAGCAGCTTCTCGACAGCAAACTATGGCTACACCTTC. Its translation is CASSFSTANYGYTF.

The chain is built from TRBV4-3 and TRBJ2-1; TRBD2 agrees at 11 bases. V lost 0 bases and J lost 7; bases outside the gene matches: 8. Per the germline V gene, CDR1 is LGHNA and CDR2 is YSLEER. The CDR3 has 17 residues. This CDR3 is CASSQDWASGRSNEQFF. CDR3 DNA: TGCGCCAGCAGCCAAGATTGGGCTAGCGGGAGGAGTAATGAGCAGTTCTTC.

The rearrangement joins TRBV19 to TRBJ2-3; 10 bases agree with TRBD2. The CDR3 spans 19 residues. The V and J ends lost 4 bases and 3 bases, in that order; junction bases with no gene match: 16. Looked up from germline, CDR1 is LNHDA and CDR2 is SQIVND (reference sequence). CDR3 sequence (DNA): TGTGCCAGTAGTACCCGCGACTGGCTAGCGGGAGAGAGTACAGATACGCAGTATTTT. It encodes CASSTRDWLAGESTDTQYF. The whole variable domain, filled in from reference TRBV19 and TRBJ2-3, reads DGGITQSPKYLFRKEGQNVTLSCEQNLNHDAMYWYRQDPGQGLRLIYYSQIVNDFQKGDIAEGYSVSREKKESFPLTVTSAQKNPTAFYLCASSTRDWLAGESTDTQYFGPGTRLTVL.

A word on this clone: Other DNA sequences in this specimen translate into the identical CDR3. This chain links TRBV27 with TRBJ2-7; D is ambiguous. Looked up from germline, CDR1 is MNHEY and CDR2 is SMNVEV (reference sequence). With 6 bases removed from V and 0 bases from J, the gap between germline ends came to 12 bases. The CDR3 spans 14 residues. CDR3 residues: CASSPYLSSYEQYF. CDR3 DNA: TGTGCCAGCAGCCCCTATTTAAGCTCCTACGAGCAGTACTTC.

CDR3 nucleotide sequence: TGTGCCAGCAGCTTGCCCTTAGAGTCGAGCACAGATACGCAGTATTTT. It encodes CASSLPLESSTDTQYF. The rearrangement joins TRBV5-4 to TRBJ2-3; the D is unclear. The germline V gene encodes CDR1 SGHNT and CDR2 YYREEE (reference sequence). The CDR3 is 16 amino acids. V shed 1 base and J shed 0 bases, with 12 bases lying between them.

The rearrangement joins TRBV6-6 to TRBJ2-5; D is ambiguous. The length of the CDR3 is 15 residues. Germline CDR1 is MNHNY and CDR2 is SVGAGI (reference sequence). Trimming cost V 6 bases and J 3 bases, with 17 bases left between them. CDR3 protein: CASSSIVIQEETQYF. Written as DNA, the CDR3 is TGTGCCAGCAGCAGCATAGTTATTCAAGAAGAGACCCAGTACTTC.

J is TRBJ2-7 and V is TRBV19; no clear D. V lost 8 bases and J lost 0, with 11 bases in between. Germline V CDR1 and CDR2: LNHDA, SQIVND (reference sequence). This CDR3 is 13 amino acids long. The CDR3 region is CASAVGGSYEQYF. The CDR3 coding sequence is TGTGCCAGTGCCGTGGGCGGCTCCTACGAGCAGTACTTC.

As concerns this clone: Other DNA sequences within the sample encode an identical CDR3. The chain links TRBV27 to TRBJ2-1; TRBD2 matches 7 bases. This CDR3 is built from 13 residues. V lost 2 bases, J lost 6 bases, and 1 base stayed unmatched. The germline V gene has CDR1 MNHEY and CDR2 SMNVEV (reference sequence). CDR3 DNA: TGTGCCAGCAGTTTAGGGAGGGGCAATGAGCAGTTCTTC. Its protein product is CASSLGRGNEQFF.

The gene calls are TRBV29-1 and TRBJ2-1; 13 nucleotides agree with TRBD2. Germline CDR1 and CDR2: SQVTM and ANQGSEA. J was trimmed by 0 bases and V by 0 bases; bases with no gene match: 5. The CDR3 sequence is 18 residues long. The CDR3 coding sequence is TGCAGCGTTGAAGATCCACTAGCGGGAGGGAGCTCCTACAATGAGCAGTTCTTC. It specifies CSVEDPLAGGSSYNEQFF.

This chain links TRBV7-6 with TRBJ2-7; D may be TRBD2 (5 bases). The CDR3 runs 15 residues. Trimming cost V 5 bases and J 2 bases, with 16 bases left between them. From germline, CDR1 is SGHVS and CDR2 FNYEAQ. CDR3 protein: CASSPTRLITYEQYF. CDR3 DNA sequence: TGTGCCAGCAGCCCAACTAGACTAATCACCTACGAGCAGTACTTC.

This chain joins TRBV27 and TRBJ2-2; 12 bases are a match to TRBD2. The ends lost 6 bases at V and 7 bases at J; junction bases unmatched: 6. Germline CDR1 reads MNHEY; CDR2 reads SMNVEV (reference sequence). This CDR3 comprises 15 residues. The CDR3 loop reads CASSRLAGEVGELFF. The CDR3 DNA reads TGTGCCAGCAGCCGACTAGCGGGAGAAGTCGGGGAGCTGTTTTTT.

This clone was found a few times. This chain links TRBV28 with TRBJ2-5; 14 bases match TRBD2. Looked up from germline, CDR1 is MDHEN and CDR2 is SYDVKM. The CDR3 totals 16 residues. Trimming cost V 4 bases and J 2 bases; bases outside gene matches: 3. DNA for the CDR3: TGTGCCAGCAGTTCCAGACTAGCGGGGGGGCAAGAGACCCAGTACTTC. It translates to CASSSRLAGGQETQYF.

The gene calls are TRBV9 and TRBJ1-6; no reliable D call. The CDR3 runs 16 residues. From germline, CDR1 is SGDLS and CDR2 YYNGEE. Trimming removed 4 bases at V and 5 bases at J, with 16 bases between. CDR3: CASSPNGVPDNSPLHF. The DNA for the CDR3 is TGTGCCAGCAGCCCTAACGGGGTTCCGGATAATTCACCCCTCCACTTT.